This section outlines one TCR beta chain sequence together with its context. One junction end disagrees with the germline gene, perhaps due to a read error. The sample is drawn from a study of cytomegalovirus exposure and HLA in healthy donors. Study details: In an early release, HLA-typed donors contributed tens of millions of unique TCR sequences.

Germline values: CDR1 KGHSH, CDR2 LQKENI. This CDR3 spans 16 amino acids. The PCR made use of 60 Vbeta and 13 Jbeta primers. Assay: immunoSEQ multiplex PCR; the TCRdb copy retains only in-frame clones and omits some. The sample consists of tens of thousands of clones, around 74% of them appearing once. This clonotype originated in a man aged 25-45 years in good health and CMV-seronegative. The chain has TRBV18 and TRBJ2-2; weak D call: TRBD2 (7 bases). The sequenced sample consisted of PBMCs. The chain's CDR3 is CASSPQGGANTGELFF. The DNA for the CDR3 is TGTGCCAGCTCCCCACAGGGAGGGGCGAACACCGGGGAGCTGTTTTTT. The full variable domain, with the rest looked up from reference TRBV18 and TRBJ2-2, is NAGVMQNPRHLVRRRGQEARLRCSPMKGHSHVYWYRQLPEEGLKFMVYLQKENIIDESGMPKERFSAEFPKEGPSILRIQQVVRGDSAAYFCASSPQGGANTGELFFGEGSRLTVL.